The T cell receptor beta chain under discussion was sequenced for a study of control samples from healthy donors and cancer patients. Assay used: immunoSEQ multiplex PCR; TCRdb lists only in-frame clones, some missing. The top ten clones hold over 3% of a sample with about 85,000 clones, 90% of them seen once. Germline V gene lookup returns CDR1 SGHNT and CDR2 YYREEE (reference sequence). Trimming removed 4 bases from V and 2 bases from J, with 12 bases in between. There are 14 residues in the CDR3. The sample comprised blood. The TCR sequence derives from a woman younger than 30 in good health. This sequence joins TRBV5-4 and TRBJ1-2; TRBD1 is a possible D gene (5 bases). CDR3 amino acids: CASSPAGTNYGYTF. Written as DNA, the CDR3 is TGTGCCAGCAGCCCGGCCGGGACGAACTATGGCTACACCTTC.